The present T cell receptor beta chain was sequenced within a study of cytomegalovirus exposure and HLA in healthy donors. Study findings and constraints: Analysis was carried out at a later point, and it linked a missense DCLRE1C variant to TCR beta V- and J-gene trimming.

Concerning this clone: What it binds is unknown.

The PCR used 60 Vbeta and 13 Jbeta primers. Sequencing used immunoSEQ multiplex PCR; TCRdb keeps in-frame clones, though not all of them. In the table there are 180,000 or so clones, around 85% of which are singletons. There are 14 residues in the CDR3. From germline, CDR1 is MNHEY and CDR2 SVGAGI. Trimming took 2 bases from V and 7 from J; bases not matched to a gene: 2. The clonotype originates from a young man in good health and CMV-seropositive. V usage is TRBV6-5 and J usage is TRBJ2-2; 9 bases agree with TRBD1. Material for sequencing was PBMCs. CDR3 DNA: TGTGCCAGCAGTTACGGGGACAGGGTCGGGGAGCTGTTTTTT. The encoded protein is CASSYGDRVGELFF.